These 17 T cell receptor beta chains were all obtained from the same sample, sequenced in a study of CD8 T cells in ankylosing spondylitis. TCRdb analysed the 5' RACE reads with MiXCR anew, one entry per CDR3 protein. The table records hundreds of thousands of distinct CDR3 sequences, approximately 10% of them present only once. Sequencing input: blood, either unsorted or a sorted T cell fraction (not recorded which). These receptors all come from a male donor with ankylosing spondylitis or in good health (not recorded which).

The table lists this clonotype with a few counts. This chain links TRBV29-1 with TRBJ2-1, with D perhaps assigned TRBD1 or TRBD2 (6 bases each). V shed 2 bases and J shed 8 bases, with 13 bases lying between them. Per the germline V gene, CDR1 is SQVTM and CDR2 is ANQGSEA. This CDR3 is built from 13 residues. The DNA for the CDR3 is TGCAGCGTTGAACCGGGGGCGCGGGATGAGCAGTTCTTC. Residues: CSVEPGARDEQFF.

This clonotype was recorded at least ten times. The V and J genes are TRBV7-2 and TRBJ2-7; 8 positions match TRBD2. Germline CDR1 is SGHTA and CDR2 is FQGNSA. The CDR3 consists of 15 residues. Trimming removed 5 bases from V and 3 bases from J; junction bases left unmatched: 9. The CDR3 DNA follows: TGTGCCAGCAGCCCAAAGGGGAGCGGGGGCTACGAGCAGTACTTC. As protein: CASSPKGSGGYEQYF.

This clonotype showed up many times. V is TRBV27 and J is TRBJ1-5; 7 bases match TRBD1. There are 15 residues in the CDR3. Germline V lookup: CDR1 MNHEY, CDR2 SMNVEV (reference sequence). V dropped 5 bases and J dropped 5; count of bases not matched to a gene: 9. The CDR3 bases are TGTGCCAGCAGTACGACAGGGACCGCGCATCAGCCCCAGCATTTT. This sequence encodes CASSTTGTAHQPQHF.

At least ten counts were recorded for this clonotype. CDR3 amino acids: CASSLEGGQNQPQHF. CDR3 in DNA: TGCGCCAGCAGCTTGGAGGGGGGGCAAAATCAGCCCCAGCATTTT. This chain uses TRBV5-1 with TRBJ1-5, with D perhaps TRBD1 (6 bases). Germline assignment: CDR1 SGHRS and CDR2 YFSETQ. The CDR3 has 15 amino acids. V was clipped by 0 bases and J by 4 bases, with 11 bases between them.

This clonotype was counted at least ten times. CDR3 coding DNA: TGTGCCAGCAGTATCGGGACTATCAACGAGCAGTACTTC. It yields the protein CASSIGTINEQYF. V gene TRBV12-3 or TRBV12-4 combines with J gene TRBJ2-7; 7 bases are a match to TRBD2. The CDR3 covers 13 residues. With 5 bases clipped from V and 5 bases from J, the junction kept 6 bases outside the gene matches.

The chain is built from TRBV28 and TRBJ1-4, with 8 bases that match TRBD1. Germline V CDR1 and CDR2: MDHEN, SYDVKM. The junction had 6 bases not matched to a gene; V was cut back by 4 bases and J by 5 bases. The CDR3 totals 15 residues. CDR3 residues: CASSSQGAQNEKLFF. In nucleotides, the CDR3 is TGTGCCAGCAGTTCTCAGGGGGCGCAAAATGAAAAACTGTTTTTT.

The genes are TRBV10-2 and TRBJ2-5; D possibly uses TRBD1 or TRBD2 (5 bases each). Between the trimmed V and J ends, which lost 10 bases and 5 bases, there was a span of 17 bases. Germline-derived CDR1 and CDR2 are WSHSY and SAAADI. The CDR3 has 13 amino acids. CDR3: CATRRGLGETQYF. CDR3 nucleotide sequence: TGCGCCACAAGACGGGGCTTAGGGGAGACCCAGTACTTC.

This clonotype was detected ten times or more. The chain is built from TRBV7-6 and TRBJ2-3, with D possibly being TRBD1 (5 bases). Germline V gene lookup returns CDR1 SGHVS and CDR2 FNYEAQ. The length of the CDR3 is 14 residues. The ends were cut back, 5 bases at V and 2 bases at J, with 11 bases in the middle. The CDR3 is CASSKGVATDTQYF. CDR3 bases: TGTGCCAGCAGCAAAGGGGTTGCCACAGATACGCAGTATTTT.

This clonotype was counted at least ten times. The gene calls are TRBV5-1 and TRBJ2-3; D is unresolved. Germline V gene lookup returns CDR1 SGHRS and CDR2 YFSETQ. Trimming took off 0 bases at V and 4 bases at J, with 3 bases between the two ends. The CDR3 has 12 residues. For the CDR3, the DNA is TGCGCCAGCAGCTTGGGGGCAGATACGCAGTATTTT. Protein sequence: CASSLGADTQYF.

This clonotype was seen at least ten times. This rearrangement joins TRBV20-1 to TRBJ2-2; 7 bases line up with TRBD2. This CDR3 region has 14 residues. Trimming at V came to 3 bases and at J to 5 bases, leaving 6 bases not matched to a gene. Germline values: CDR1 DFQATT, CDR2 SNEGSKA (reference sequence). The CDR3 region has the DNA TGCAGTGCTAGTTGGGAGGGACGAACCGGGGAGCTGTTTTTT. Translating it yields CSASWEGRTGELFF.

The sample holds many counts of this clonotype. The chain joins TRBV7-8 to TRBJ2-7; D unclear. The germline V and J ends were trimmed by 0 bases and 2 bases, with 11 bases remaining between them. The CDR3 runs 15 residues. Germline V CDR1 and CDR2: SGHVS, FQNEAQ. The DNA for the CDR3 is TGTGCCAGCAGCTTAGCAGAGACACAAACCTACGAGCAGTACTTC. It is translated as CASSLAETQTYEQYF.

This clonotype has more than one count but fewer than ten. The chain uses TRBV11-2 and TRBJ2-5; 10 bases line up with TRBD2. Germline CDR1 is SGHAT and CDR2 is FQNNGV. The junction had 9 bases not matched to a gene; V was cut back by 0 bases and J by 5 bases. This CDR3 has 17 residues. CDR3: CASSLDSGGAAWETQYF. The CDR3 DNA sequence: TGTGCCAGCAGCTTAGACAGCGGGGGGGCCGCTTGGGAGACCCAGTACTTC.

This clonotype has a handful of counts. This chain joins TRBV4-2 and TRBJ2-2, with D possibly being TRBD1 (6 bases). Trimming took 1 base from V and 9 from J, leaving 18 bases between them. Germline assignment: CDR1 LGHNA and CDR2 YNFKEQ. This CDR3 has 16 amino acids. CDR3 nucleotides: TGTGCCAGCAGCCAAGTGGCAGGGGCCCTCAGAAGGGAGCTGTTTTTT. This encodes CASSQVAGALRRELFF.

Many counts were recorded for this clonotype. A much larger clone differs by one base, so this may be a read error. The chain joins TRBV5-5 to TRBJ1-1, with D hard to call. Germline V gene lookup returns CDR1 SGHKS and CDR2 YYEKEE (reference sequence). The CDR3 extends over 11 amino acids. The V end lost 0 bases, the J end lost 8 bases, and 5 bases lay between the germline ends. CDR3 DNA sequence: TGTGCCAGCAGCTTGGAGGAGGAAGCTTTCTTT. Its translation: CASSLEEEAFF.

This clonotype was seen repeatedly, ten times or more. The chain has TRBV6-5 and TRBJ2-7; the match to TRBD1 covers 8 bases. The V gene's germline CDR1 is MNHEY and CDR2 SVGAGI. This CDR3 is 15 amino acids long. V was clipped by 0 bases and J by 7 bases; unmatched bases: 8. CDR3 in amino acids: CASSYSDRGRGEQYF. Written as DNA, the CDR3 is TGTGCCAGCAGTTACTCCGACAGGGGCCGTGGGGAGCAGTACTTC.

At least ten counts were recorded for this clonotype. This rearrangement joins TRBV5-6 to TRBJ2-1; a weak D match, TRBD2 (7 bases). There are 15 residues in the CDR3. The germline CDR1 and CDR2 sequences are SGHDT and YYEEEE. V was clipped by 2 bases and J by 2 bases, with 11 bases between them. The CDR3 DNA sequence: TGTGCCAGCAGCTTATCCGGGGGGCCCTACAATGAGCAGTTCTTC. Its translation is CASSLSGGPYNEQFF.

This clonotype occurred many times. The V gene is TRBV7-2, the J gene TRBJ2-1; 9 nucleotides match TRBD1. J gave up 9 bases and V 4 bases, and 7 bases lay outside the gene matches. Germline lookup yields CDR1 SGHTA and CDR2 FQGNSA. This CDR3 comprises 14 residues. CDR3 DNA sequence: TGTGCCAGCAGCTCAGGACAGGGGATGAGTGAGCAGTTCTTC. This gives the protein CASSSGQGMSEQFF.